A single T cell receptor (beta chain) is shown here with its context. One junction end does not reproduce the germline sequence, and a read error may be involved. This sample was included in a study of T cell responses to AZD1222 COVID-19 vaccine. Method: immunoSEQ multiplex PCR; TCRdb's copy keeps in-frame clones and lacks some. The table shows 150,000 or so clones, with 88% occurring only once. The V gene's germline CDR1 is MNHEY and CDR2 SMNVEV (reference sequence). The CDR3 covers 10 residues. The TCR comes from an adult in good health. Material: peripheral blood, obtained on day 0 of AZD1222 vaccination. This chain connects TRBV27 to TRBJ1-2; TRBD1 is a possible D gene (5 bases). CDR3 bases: TGTGCCAGCAGGCACCAGGGATTCTTCTTC. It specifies CASRHQGFFF.